This entry describes one T cell receptor beta chain. What it recognizes is unknown. The same CDR3 is also encoded by other DNA sequences in this sample. Sequencing was performed with immunoSEQ multiplex PCR; in TCRdb, only in-frame clones are kept and a portion is missing. The data show over a million clones, under 80% seen once. V gave up 2 bases and J gave up 8 bases; unmatched junction bases: 3. The germline V gene has CDR1 KGHSH and CDR2 LQKENI. The CDR3 is made up of 14 amino acids. All donors were healthy HIV-negative adults lacking recent acute infections or vaccinations. This specimen comes from a study of shared clonotypes between healthy human individuals. Study-level information: Donors consisted of a couple of women and three men between 18 and 49. General study results and limits: An expected dependence of interdonor clonotype sharing on sequencing depth was noted. When compared with the clonotypes that were shared by all four sorted-subset donors, the non-shared clonotypes turned out to have lower generation probabilities.

The source of this sequence is a man younger than 35 in good health. This rearrangement joins TRBV18 to TRBJ1-4; 9 nucleotides line up with TRBD1. Specimen: memory CD4+ T cells sorted from blood. Subset reported: CD45RA-negative fraction. For the CDR3, the DNA is TGTGCCAGCTCACCAGGGACAGGGAACGAAAAACTGTTTTTT. Its protein product is CASSPGTGNEKLFF.